A selection of T cell receptor beta chains follows, all from one sample in a study of vaccination effects on CD4 cells after COVID-19. The antigens these receptors bind are not known. Clones were read by immunoSEQ multiplex PCR, and TCRdb kept only the in-frame ones, dropping some. The table lists more than 40,000 clones, about 70% of them singletons. The input for sequencing was CD4+ T cells from PBMCs cultured without peptide, taken before COVID-19 vaccination. These receptors all stem from a human donor who had a prior SARS-CoV-2 infection. Each CDR3 is given with its conserved first and last residue. The D gene is left open where the match is weak. Size values are once, few and many counts, or a class for expanded clones, and some rows have none.

TGTGCCAGCAGTCCGTTTTTAGGGGTTAATGAAAAACTGTTTTTT | CASSPFLGVNEKLFF | NA | TRBJ1-4 | TRBV2 | NA
TGCGCCAGCAGCTCGGACAGCTCTGGAAACACCATATATTTT | CASSSDSSGNTIYF | NA | TRBJ1-3 | TRBV5-1 | NA
TGCAGCGTAGGGAACAGGTTCGGGAACACTGAAGCTTTCTTT | CSVGNRFGNTEAFF | NA | TRBJ1-1 | TRBV29-1 | NA
TGTGCCAGCAGCCGAGGGCGGACAGCGGTGGATGATGGCTACACCTTC | CASSRGRTAVDDGYTF | NA | TRBJ1-2 | TRBV7-9 | NA
TGTGCCAGCAGTTACACAGGACTCCTTGGGAATGAAAAACTGTTTTTT | CASSYTGLLGNEKLFF | once | TRBJ1-4 | TRBV6-5 | NA
TGTGCCAGCTCCCAATTTAGCGGGGGGGCTTCCAATGAGCAGTTCTTC | CASSQFSGGASNEQFF | NA | TRBJ2-1 | TRBV18 | TRBD2
TGCGCCAGCAGCCAAGCCTTACCGGGACATCTCTCCTACAATGAGCAGTTCTTC | CASSQALPGHLSYNEQFF | NA | TRBJ2-1 | TRBV4-3 | NA
TGTGCCAGCAGCTTAAGGGATTATGGCTACACCTTC | CASSLRDYGYTF | NA | TRBJ1-2 | TRBV5-6 | NA
TGCGCCAGCAGCTTGGTCTCCCGGGGAGAGACCCAGTACTTC | CASSLVSRGETQYF | NA | TRBJ2-5 | TRBV5-1 | NA
TGTGCAACCCTATTGGACAGTGAAAAACTGTTTTTT | CATLLDSEKLFF | NA | TRBJ1-4 | TRBV28 | NA
TGTGCCAGCAGCTTCGTAGGGGTAGATACGCAGTATTTT | CASSFVGVDTQYF | once | TRBJ2-3 | TRBV7-9 | NA
TGTGCCAGCAGCTTAGCCGGGACAGGGACAGGCGATACGCAGTATTTT | CASSLAGTGTGDTQYF | NA | TRBJ2-3 | TRBV7-2 | TRBD1
TGTGCCAGCATTAGAGTTTCCGAGCAGTACTTC | CASIRVSEQYF | NA | TRBJ2-7 | TRBV2 | NA
TGTGCCAGCAGCTTAAAGGGGGCTTACGAGCAGTACTTC | CASSLKGAYEQYF | few | TRBJ2-7 | TRBV7-3 | TRBD1
TGTGCCAGCAGCTTAGATTCCGCGACTAGCGGCTCCTACGAGCAGTACTTC | CASSLDSATSGSYEQYF | NA | TRBJ2-7 | TRBV7-6 | TRBD2
TGTGCCAGCAGCTTGTCAGCAGGCTACTACGAGCAGTACTTC | CASSLSAGYYEQYF | NA | TRBJ2-7 | TRBV7-8 | NA
TGCGCCAGCAGCTTGGCCCCCCGCGGCAGCCCCTACGAGCAGTACTTC | CASSLAPRGSPYEQYF | NA | TRBJ2-7 | TRBV5-1 | NA
TGCGCCAGCAGCCAAGTTGAACAAGAGACCCAGTACTTC | CASSQVEQETQYF | NA | TRBJ2-5 | TRBV4-3 | NA
TGTGCCAGCCGCGGCCGGACAGGGATTTACAATGAGCAGTTCTTC | CASRGRTGIYNEQFF | NA | TRBJ2-1 | TRBV2 | TRBD1
TGTGCCAGCAGTGGTCCCCTTTGGCACAGGGAAAGAAACACCATATATTTT | CASSGPLWHRERNTIYF | NA | TRBJ1-3 | TRBV25-1 | NA
TGTGCCAGCAGACAAACCGGGTCGAACACTGAAGCTTTCTTT | CASRQTGSNTEAFF | NA | TRBJ1-1 | TRBV11-2 | NA
TGTGCCAGCAGCTTGATTCAGCGGGAGGGAGTGGTCCACGAGCAGTACTTC | CASSLIQREGVVHEQYF | once | TRBJ2-7 | TRBV7-6 | TRBD2
TGCGCCAGCAGCCAAGAGATATCCTCCGAGCAGTACTTC | CASSQEISSEQYF | few | TRBJ2-7 | TRBV4-3 | NA
TGTGCCAGCAGCTTAGCGGGGAGTGCCTACAATGAGCAGTTCTTC | CASSLAGSAYNEQFF | NA | TRBJ2-1 | TRBV7-2 | NA